The entry below describes one T cell receptor beta chain. This clone has only one observation. It lacks a known antigen. Nothing much larger sits one base from this clone, and base qualities are not available. The CDR3 regions of human TCRbeta chains were analyzed by immunosequencing. The authors processed their data as follows. TCRs in the repertoires were compared against a reference library of SARS-CoV-2-specific TCRs that had been generated with the MIRA antigen-specificity platform. Breadth was defined as the fraction of unique TCRs that were SARS-CoV-2-associated. Depth was defined as the fraction of total T cells that were SARS-CoV-2-associated. Using the MIRA data, every spike-specific TCR was mapped to the spike region that the TCR reacted to and assigned to either a CD4 or a CD8 class. Log10-transformed breadth and depth values were compared by one-way ANOVA with Sidak's multiple comparisons tests. TCRdb mirrors the immuneACCESS table, restricted to in-frame sequences. Some clones are absent from its copies; in checked studies, under half trace to an unresolved V gene, and the reason for the others is unknown. The V and J calls and the clone size are those of that table, but D and trimming were determined from the DNA. The sample has fewer than 250,000 clones on record, approximately 92% of them singletons. Less than 1.5% of the sample is held by the ten biggest clonotypes.

This sample was taken from a study of T cell responses to AZD1222 COVID-19 vaccine (dated by TCRdb to the early 2020s). Study-level background: AZD1222 recipients whose second dose came at about 4 weeks and those whose second dose came at about 12 weeks were combined into one group, since spike-specific TCR depth and breadth did not differ between the two schedules. A total of around 240 trial participants underwent TCR sequencing, of whom approximately 210 received two doses of AZD1222 and some 26 received two doses of the MenACWY control vaccine. Trial participants were enrolled into age subgroups of 18-55, 56-69 and 70-plus years, which contained around 140, 26 and 57 TCR-sequenced participants, respectively. Broader findings and caveats from the paper: The vaccine-associated CD4 TCRs covered the entire spike protein, and the dominant responses fell in regions 160-218 and 743-854. Most participants were white British and females outnumbered males, and the authors suggested that clonal diversity may have been underestimated. No day 14 peak-response samples were available, so repertoires were characterized only after the peak T cell response. Spike-specific TCR breadth and depth rose significantly after two AZD1222 doses compared with day 0 and with MenACWY recipients. Reportedly, close to half of the unique spike-specific TCRs recognized epitopes lying outside the regions that are mutated in the B.1.351 and B.1.1.7 variants. The 56-69-year group was small, and its depth increase did not reach significance, likely because of low power. Conclusions about previously exposed vaccinees were limited because only a handful of AZD1222 recipients were SARS-CoV-2 seropositive at baseline.

V is clipped by 1 base and J by 7 bases, and the sequence between their germline boundaries is 4 bases long. Counted from cysteine to phenylalanine, this CDR3 has 11 amino acids. Of the read, only the CDR3 DNA is kept; its 33 bases are in frame from base 1. The CDR1 and CDR2 encoded by the germline V gene are KGHSH and LQKENI. The time point label on this specimen signifies: baseline before first vaccination. Vaccinee samples came from UK trials COV001 and COV002, including a single-blind randomized controlled phase 2/3 trial of AZD1222 (ChAdOx1 nCoV-19) in healthy adults. Trial participant PBMC samples were collected at day 0 and day 28 after the second dose for TCRbeta chain sequencing.

Recombination joined TRBV18 with TRBJ1-1, with no confidently assigned D gene. The clonotype was recovered from an adult in good health. This specimen consisted of peripheral blood, obtained on day 0 of AZD1222 vaccination. The CDR3 reads CASSPQGEAFF. The nucleotide sequence reads TGTGCCAGCTCACCACAGGGTGAAGCTTTCTTT.